This entry features one T cell receptor (beta chain) sequence. What it recognizes is unknown. The sample belongs to a study of OX40 agonist ivuxolimab in advanced cancers. Study context: Each patient was given ivuxolimab into a vein every 2 weeks, at 0.01 to 10 mg/kg.

Overall study results and limits: Expanded clones were, on average, more numerous in CD8+ T cells than in CD4+.

Generated by immunoSEQ multiplex PCR, the TCRdb table keeps only in-frame clones and is missing some. The sample has about 15,000 clones, 64% seen once. The CDR3 consists of 14 residues. V lost 1 base and J 2 bases, leaving 6 bases between the germline ends. The germline CDR1 and CDR2 sequences are MGHRA and YSYEKL. The chain uses TRBV4-1 and TRBJ1-3; no clear D. The sample consisted of CD4+ or CD8+ T cells sorted from blood, taken in a trial of the OX40 agonist ivuxolimab. This receptor was obtained from an adult with an advanced solid tumor such as melanoma, head and neck, liver or kidney cancer. The CDR3 spells CASSQVSAGNTIYF. The CDR3 region has the DNA TGCGCCAGCAGCCAAGTAAGTGCTGGAAACACCATATATTTT.